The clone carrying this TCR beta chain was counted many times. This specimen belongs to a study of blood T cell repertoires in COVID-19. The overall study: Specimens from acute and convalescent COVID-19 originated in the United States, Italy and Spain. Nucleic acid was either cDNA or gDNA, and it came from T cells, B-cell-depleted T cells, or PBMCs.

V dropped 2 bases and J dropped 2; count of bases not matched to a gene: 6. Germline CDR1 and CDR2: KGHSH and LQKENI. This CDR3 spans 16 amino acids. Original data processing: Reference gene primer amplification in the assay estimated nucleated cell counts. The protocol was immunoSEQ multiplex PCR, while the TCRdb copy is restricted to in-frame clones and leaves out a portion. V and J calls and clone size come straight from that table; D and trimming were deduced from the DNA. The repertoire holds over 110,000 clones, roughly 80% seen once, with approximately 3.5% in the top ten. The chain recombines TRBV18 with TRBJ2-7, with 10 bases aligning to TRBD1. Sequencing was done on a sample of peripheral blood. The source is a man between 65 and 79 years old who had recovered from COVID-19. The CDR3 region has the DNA TGTGCCAGCTCACCAAATCCCGGGACAGGGGCCTACGAGCAGTACTTC. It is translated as CASSPNPGTGAYEQYF.